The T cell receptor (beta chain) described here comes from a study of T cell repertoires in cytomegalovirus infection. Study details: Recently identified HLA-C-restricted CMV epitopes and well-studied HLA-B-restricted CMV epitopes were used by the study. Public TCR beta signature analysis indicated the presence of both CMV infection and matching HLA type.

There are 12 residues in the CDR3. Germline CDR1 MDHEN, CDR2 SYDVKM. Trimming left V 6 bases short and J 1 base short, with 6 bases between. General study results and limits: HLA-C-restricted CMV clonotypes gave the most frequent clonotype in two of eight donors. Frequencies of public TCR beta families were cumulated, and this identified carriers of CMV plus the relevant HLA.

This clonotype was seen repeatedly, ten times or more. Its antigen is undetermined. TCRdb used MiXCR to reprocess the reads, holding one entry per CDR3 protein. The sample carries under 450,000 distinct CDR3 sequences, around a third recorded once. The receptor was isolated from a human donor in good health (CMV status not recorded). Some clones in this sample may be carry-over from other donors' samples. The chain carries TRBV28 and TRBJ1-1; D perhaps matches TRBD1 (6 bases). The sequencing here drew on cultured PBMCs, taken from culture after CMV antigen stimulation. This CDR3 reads CASRDRNTEAFF. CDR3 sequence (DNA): TGTGCCAGCAGGGACAGGAACACTGAAGCTTTCTTT.